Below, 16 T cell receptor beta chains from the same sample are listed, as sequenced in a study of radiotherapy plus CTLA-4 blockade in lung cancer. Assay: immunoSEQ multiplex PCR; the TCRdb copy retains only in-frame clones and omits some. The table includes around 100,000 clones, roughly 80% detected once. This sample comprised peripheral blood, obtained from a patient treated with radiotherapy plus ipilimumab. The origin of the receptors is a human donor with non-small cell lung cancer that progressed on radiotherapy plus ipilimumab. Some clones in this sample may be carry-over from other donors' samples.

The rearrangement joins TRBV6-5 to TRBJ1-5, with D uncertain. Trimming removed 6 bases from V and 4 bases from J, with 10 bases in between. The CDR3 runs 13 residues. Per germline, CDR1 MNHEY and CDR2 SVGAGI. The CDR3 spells CASSRVGNQPQHF. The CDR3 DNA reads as TGTGCCAGCAGCCGAGTAGGAAATCAGCCCCAGCATTTT.

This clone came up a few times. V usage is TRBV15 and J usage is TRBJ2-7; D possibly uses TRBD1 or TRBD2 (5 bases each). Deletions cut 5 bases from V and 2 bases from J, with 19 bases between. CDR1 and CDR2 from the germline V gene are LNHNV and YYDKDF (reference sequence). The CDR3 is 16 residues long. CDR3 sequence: CATSSRTRAGTYEQYF. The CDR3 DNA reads TGTGCCACCAGCTCCCGAACGAGGGCAGGGACCTACGAGCAGTACTTC.

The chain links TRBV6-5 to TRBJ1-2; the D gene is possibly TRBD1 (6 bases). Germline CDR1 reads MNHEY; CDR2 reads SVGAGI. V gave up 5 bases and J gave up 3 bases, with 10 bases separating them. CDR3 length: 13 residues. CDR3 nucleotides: TGTGCCAGCAGTGAAACAGGGCACTATGGCTACACCTTC. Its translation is CASSETGHYGYTF.

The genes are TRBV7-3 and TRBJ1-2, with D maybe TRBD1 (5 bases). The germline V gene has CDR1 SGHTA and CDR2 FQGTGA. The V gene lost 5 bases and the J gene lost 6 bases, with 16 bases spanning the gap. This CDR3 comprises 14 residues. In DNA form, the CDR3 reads TGTGCCAGCAGCGCAAGGGCGGGAGGGGATGGCTACACCTTC. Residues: CASSARAGGDGYTF.

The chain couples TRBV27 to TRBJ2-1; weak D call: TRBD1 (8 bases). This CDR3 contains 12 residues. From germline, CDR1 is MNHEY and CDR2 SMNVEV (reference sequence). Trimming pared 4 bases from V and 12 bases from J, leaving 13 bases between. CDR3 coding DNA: TGTGCCAGCAGTTCCTACAGGGGGGGGCAGTTCTTC. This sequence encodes CASSSYRGGQFF.

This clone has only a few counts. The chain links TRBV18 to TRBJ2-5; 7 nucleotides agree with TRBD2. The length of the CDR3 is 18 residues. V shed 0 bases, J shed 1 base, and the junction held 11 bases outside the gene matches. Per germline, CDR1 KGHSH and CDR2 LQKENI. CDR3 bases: TGTGCCAGCTCACCACCAGGATTGGCTAGCGGAATCCAAGAGACCCAGTACTTC. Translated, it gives CASSPPGLASGIQETQYF.

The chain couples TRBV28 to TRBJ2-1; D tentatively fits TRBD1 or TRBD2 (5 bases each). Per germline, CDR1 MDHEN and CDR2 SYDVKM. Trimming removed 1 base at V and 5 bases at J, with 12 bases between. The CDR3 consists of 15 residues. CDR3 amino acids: CASSLFAGSHNEQFF. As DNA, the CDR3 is TGTGCCAGCAGTTTATTCGCAGGGAGTCACAATGAGCAGTTCTTC.

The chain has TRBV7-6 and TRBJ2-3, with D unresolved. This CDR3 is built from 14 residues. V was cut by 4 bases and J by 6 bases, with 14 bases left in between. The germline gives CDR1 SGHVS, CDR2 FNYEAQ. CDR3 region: CASSSPYLGDTQYF. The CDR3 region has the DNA TGTGCCAGCAGCTCCCCCTACTTAGGGGATACGCAGTATTTT.

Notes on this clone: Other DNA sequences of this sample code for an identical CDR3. The CDR3 here is CASRRGGGLDQPQHF. Written as DNA, the CDR3 is TGCGCCAGCAGGCGGGGTGGGGGTCTTGATCAGCCCCAGCATTTT. J is TRBJ1-5 and V is TRBV5-1; possibly TRBD1 for D (5 bases). Germline-derived CDR1 and CDR2 are SGHRS and YFSETQ. This CDR3 region has 15 residues. V gave up 5 bases and J gave up 5 bases, with 17 bases separating them.

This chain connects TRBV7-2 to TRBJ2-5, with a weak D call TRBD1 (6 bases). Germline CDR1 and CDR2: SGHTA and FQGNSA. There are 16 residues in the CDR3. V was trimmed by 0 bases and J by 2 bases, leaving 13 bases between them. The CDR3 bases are TGTGCCAGCAGCTTAGCAAGACAGGTCTATCAAGAGACCCAGTACTTC. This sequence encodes CASSLARQVYQETQYF.

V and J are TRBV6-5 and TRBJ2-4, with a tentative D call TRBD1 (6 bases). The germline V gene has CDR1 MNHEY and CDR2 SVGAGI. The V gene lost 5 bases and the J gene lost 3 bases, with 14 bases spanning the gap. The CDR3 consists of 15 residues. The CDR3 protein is CASSLLRGSKNIQYF. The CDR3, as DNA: TGTGCCAGCAGTCTCCTCAGGGGAAGCAAAAACATTCAGTACTTC.

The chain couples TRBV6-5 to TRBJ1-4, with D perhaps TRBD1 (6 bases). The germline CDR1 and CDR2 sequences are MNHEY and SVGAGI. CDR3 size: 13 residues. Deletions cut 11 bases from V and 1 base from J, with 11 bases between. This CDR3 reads CAGRTETNEKLFF. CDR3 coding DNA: TGTGCCGGAAGGACAGAAACTAATGAAAAACTGTTTTTT.

The chain's CDR3 is CASSLRSAGYEQYF. DNA for the CDR3: TGTGCCAGCAGCTTAAGGTCGGCTGGGTACGAGCAGTACTTC. The chain carries TRBV7-8 and TRBJ2-7; D gene uncertain. The CDR3 runs to 14 residues. Germline CDR1 reads SGHVS; CDR2 reads FQNEAQ. Trimming pared 2 bases from V and 4 bases from J, leaving 12 bases between.

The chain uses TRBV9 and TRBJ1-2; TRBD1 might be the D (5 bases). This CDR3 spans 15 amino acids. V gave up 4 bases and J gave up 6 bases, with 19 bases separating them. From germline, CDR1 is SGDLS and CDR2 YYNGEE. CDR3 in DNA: TGTGCCAGCAGCCCCACGGGGACTCCCGGGCATGGCTACACCTTC. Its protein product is CASSPTGTPGHGYTF.

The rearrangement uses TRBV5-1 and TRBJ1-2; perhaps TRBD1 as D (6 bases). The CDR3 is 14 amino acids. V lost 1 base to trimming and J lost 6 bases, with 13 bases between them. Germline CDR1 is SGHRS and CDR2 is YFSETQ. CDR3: CASSLRTGTDGYTF. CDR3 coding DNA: TGCGCCAGCAGCTTGAGAACAGGGACTGATGGCTACACCTTC.

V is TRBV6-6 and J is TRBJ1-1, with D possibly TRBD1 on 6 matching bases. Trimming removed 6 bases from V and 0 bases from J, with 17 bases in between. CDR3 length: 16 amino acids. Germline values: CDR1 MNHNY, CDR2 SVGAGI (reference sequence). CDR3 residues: CASSRGQKPMNTEAFF. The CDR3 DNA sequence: TGTGCCAGCAGCCGTGGACAGAAACCTATGAACACTGAAGCTTTCTTT.